The rows below give T cell receptor beta chains drawn from one sample of a study of T cells in localized non-small cell lung cancer. Sequenced by immunoSEQ multiplex PCR; TCRdb stores in-frame clones only, minus some. The sample carries a few thousand clones, under 30% recorded once. The source material was lung tumor tissue, sampled before any cancer treatment. These receptors originate from a female donor at least 60 years old with stage II squamous cell lung carcinoma. CDR3s include the opening cysteine and the closing phenylalanine or tryptophan. D genes are given only for firm matches. The listing skips clone size in some rows; elsewhere it reads once, few, many or a size class.

clone_size,v_call,d_call,j_call,cdr3_nt,cdr3_aa
few,TRBV6-8,NA,TRBJ2-7,TGTGCCAGCGGACAGAAAATCGTACGAACCACATGGGGCTTCGAGCAGTACTTC,CASGQKIVRTTWGFEQYF
few,TRBV6-8,NA,TRBJ2-3,TGTGCCAGCAGGAGGAGACAGCGTGATACGCAGTATTTT,CASRRRQRDTQYF
NA,TRBV19,NA,TRBJ1-1,TGTGCCAGTAGTATTCAGCGCACTGAAGCTTTCTTT,CASSIQRTEAFF
once,TRBV28,NA,TRBJ1-2,TGTGCCAGCAGTTTCAGGGGTTGGGGCTACACCTTC,CASSFRGWGYTF
NA,TRBV28,NA,TRBJ2-3,TGTGCCAGCAGTTTCGTTTCCGTTACGCAGTATTTT,CASSFVSVTQYF
few,TRBV7-6,NA,TRBJ2-1,TGTGCCAGCAGCTTAGTAGGGCTTTCAAATGAGCAGTTCTTC,CASSLVGLSNEQFF
NA,TRBV11-3,TRBD1,TRBJ1-3,TGTGCCAGCAGCTTAGGAGGGACAGGGCATGGAAACACCATATATTTT,CASSLGGTGHGNTIYF
few,TRBV6-8,TRBD2,TRBJ2-1,TGTGCCAGCACCTTTGACGCGGGGGGGACACACAATGAGCAGTTCTTC,CASTFDAGGTHNEQFF
NA,TRBV19,TRBD1,TRBJ2-1,TGTGCCAGTAGTATTCCGAAGAGATGGGGACAGGGCCCCTACAATGAGCAGTTCTTC,CASSIPKRWGQGPYNEQFF
few,TRBV9,NA,TRBJ1-6,TGTGCCAGCAGTGAGCGACGAGAGAATTCACCCCTCCACTTT,CASSERRENSPLHF
few,TRBV10-3,NA,TRBJ1-2,TGTGCCATCAGTGAGCGGGGGTACGGCTACACCTTC,CAISERGYGYTF
few,TRBV11-3,NA,TRBJ2-1,TGTGCCAGCAGCGTGTGGGTTGCGAGCTCCTACAATGAGCAGTTCTTC,CASSVWVASSYNEQFF
medium-sized,TRBV6-8,NA,TRBJ2-5,TGTGCCATTTCCCCCAGGGAGCTAAGAGAGACCCAGTACTTC,CAISPRELRETQYF
few,TRBV11-3,TRBD1,TRBJ1-6,TGTGCCAGCAGCGAAACGACAGGGGGCCGCTCACCCCTCCACTTT,CASSETTGGRSPLHF
few,TRBV11-3,TRBD1,TRBJ2-5,TGTGCCAGCAGCCGAAGGGAAGGGGGCGGGGAGACCCAGTACTTC,CASSRREGGGETQYF
NA,TRBV28,NA,TRBJ2-3,TGTGCCAGCAAGACTAGGGTTTCAGATACGCAGTATTTT,CASKTRVSDTQYF
NA,TRBV28,NA,TRBJ2-6,TGTGCCAGCAGTCCGACCCCAGGGGTGAGAGGGGCCAACGTCCTGACTTTC,CASSPTPGVRGANVLTF
few,TRBV6-8,TRBD1,TRBJ2-4,TGTGCCAGCAGTCCTGACAGGGCCTCAGCCAAAAACATTCAGTACTTC,CASSPDRASAKNIQYF
few,TRBV7-5,NA,TRBJ2-3,TGTGCCAGCAGCTTGGCCGCATTAATCGGGGCAGATACGCAGTATTTT,CASSLAALIGADTQYF
NA,TRBV7-4,TRBD1,TRBJ2-1,TGTGCCAGCAGCTTTAGACAGGGCTCCTACAATGAGCAGTTCTTC,CASSFRQGSYNEQFF
NA,TRBV19,TRBD2,TRBJ2-5,TGTGCCAGTAGTACAGGACTAGCGGGCAGGGGGGAGACCCAGTACTTC,CASSTGLAGRGETQYF
NA,TRBV7-5,NA,TRBJ1-5,TGTGCCAGCAGCCGATCCGAAGACAGGGAGAATCAGCCCCAGCATTTT,CASSRSEDRENQPQHF
few,TRBV11-3,NA,TRBJ1-6,TGTGCCAGCAGCTTGGGGGGGCCGAATTCACCCCTCCACTTT,CASSLGGPNSPLHF
NA,TRBV10-2,NA,TRBJ1-1,TGCGCCAGCACAGCAGGGGCCAACACTGAAGCTTTCTTT,CASTAGANTEAFF
few,TRBV7-5,NA,TRBJ2-1,TGTGCCAGCAGCCCCGGGACAGCGTACAATGAGCAGTTCTTC,CASSPGTAYNEQFF
few,TRBV6-8,NA,TRBJ1-2,TGTGCCAGCAGTTTACAGGGCAACTATGGCTACACCTTC,CASSLQGNYGYTF
few,TRBV6-8,NA,TRBJ1-1,TGTGCCAGCAGTGACTTTCCGCAGGTAAACACTGAAGCTTTCTTT,CASSDFPQVNTEAFF
medium-sized,TRBV11-3,NA,TRBJ1-1,TGTGCCAGCAGCTTAGACGGACACTGGAACACTGAAGCTTTCTTT,CASSLDGHWNTEAFF
NA,TRBV25-1,NA,TRBJ1-2,TGTGCCAGCAGTGACCGGACCGGCTATGGCTACACCTTC,CASSDRTGYGYTF